This T cell receptor (beta chain) comes out of a study of cytomegalovirus exposure and HLA in healthy donors. The study, taken as a whole, reports: The classifier reportedly diagnosed cytomegalovirus status with high sensitivity and specificity. Data from an earlier analysis indicated that most TCR beta V segments were productive either about 87% or about 30% of the time. The only immune exposure information that was available was CMV serostatus.

Researchers ran the PCR with 60 Vbeta and 13 Jbeta primers. Measured with immunoSEQ multiplex PCR; TCRdb has only the in-frame clones, and not every one. The profile shows fewer than 140,000 clones, about two thirds of them singletons. Concerning this clone: Its cognate antigen is unknown.

The specimen sequenced was PBMCs. The receptor's source is a female donor in good health and CMV-seronegative.

The CDR3 protein is CASSFGSGRSNEQFF. The CDR3 DNA reads as TGTGCCAGCAGCTTCGGGAGCGGGAGAAGCAATGAGCAGTTCTTC. The chain couples TRBV7-3 to TRBJ2-1; 8 bases align to TRBD2. The CDR3 extends over 15 amino acids. CDR1 is SGHTA, CDR2 FQGTGA, per germline. The V and J ends lost 3 bases and 6 bases, in that order; junction bases with no gene match: 7.